This TCR beta chain was retrieved from a study of T cells in tumors after PD-1 blockade. Turning to the study itself: Some patients also took daily vismodegib 150 mg during anti-PD-1 treatment.

Study-level results: Peripheral recruitment is suggested, as some novel exhausted tumor clones were in pre-treatment blood.

The CDR3 loop spans 13 amino acids. The germline V gene has CDR1 SGHRS and CDR2 YFSETQ. Trimming removed 1 base at V and 5 bases at J, with 10 bases between. About this clone: Its antigen is currently unknown.

Clones were sequenced by immunoSEQ multiplex PCR, and TCRdb holds only the in-frame ones, with some missing. This table holds about 47,000 clones, more than 70% found once. The origin of this receptor is a human donor with basal cell carcinoma. Sequenced material: PBMCs, taken before anti-PD-1 treatment. This chain connects TRBV5-1 to TRBJ2-7; no reliable D call. The CDR3 protein is CASSLTAVDEQYF. Written as DNA, the CDR3 is TGCGCCAGCAGCTTGACAGCCGTGGACGAGCAGTACTTC.